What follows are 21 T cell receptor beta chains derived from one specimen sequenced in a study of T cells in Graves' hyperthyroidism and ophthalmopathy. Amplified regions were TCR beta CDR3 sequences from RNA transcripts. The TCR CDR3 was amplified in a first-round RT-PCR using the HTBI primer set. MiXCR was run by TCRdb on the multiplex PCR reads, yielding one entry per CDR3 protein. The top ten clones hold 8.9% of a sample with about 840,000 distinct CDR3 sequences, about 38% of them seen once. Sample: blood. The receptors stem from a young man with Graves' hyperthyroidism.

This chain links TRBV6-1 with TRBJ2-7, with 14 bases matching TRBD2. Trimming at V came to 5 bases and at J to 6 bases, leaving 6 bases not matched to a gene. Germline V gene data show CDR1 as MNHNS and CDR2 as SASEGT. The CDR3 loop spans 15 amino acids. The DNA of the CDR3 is TGTGCCAGCAGTACCAGACTAGCGGGGGGGCTCGAGCAGTACTTC. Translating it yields CASSTRLAGGLEQYF.

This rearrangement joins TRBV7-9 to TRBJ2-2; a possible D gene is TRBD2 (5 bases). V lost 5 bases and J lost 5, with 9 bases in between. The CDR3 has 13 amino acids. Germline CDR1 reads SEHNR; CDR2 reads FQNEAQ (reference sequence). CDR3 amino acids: CASSREITGELFF. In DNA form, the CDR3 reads TGTGCCAGCAGCAGGGAGATTACCGGGGAGCTGTTTTTT.

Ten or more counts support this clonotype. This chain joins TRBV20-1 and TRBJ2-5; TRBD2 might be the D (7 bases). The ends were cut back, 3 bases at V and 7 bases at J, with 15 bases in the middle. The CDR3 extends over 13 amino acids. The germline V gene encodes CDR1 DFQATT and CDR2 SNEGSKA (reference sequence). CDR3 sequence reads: CSASEGGRATQYF. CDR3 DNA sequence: TGCAGTGCTAGCGAGGGGGGGCGGGCGACCCAGTACTTC.

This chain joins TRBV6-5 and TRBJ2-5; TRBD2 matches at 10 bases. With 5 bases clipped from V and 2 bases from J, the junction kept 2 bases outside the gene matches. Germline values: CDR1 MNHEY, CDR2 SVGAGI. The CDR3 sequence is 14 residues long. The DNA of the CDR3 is TGTGCCAGCAGTACTAGCGGGGAACAAGAGACCCAGTACTTC. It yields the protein CASSTSGEQETQYF.

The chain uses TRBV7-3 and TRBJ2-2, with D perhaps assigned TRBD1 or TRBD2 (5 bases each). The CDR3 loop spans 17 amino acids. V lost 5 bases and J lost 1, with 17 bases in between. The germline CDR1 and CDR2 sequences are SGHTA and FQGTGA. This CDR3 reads CASSQYTGRMNTGELFF. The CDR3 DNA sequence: TGTGCCAGCAGCCAATACACGGGACGCATGAACACCGGGGAGCTGTTTTTT.

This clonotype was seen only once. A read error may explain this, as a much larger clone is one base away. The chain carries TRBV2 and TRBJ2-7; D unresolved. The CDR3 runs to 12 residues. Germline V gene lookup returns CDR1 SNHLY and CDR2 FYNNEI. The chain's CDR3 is CACSLPFTEQYF. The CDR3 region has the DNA TGTGCCTGCAGCTTACCGTTCACCGAGCAGTACTTC.

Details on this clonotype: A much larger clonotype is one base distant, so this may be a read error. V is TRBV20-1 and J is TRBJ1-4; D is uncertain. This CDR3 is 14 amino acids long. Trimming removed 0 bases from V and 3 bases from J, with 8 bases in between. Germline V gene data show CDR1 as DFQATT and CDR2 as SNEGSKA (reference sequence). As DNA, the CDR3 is TGCAGTGCTAGAGAGTCGGTAGCTAATGAAAAACTGTTTTTT. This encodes CSARESVANEKLFF.

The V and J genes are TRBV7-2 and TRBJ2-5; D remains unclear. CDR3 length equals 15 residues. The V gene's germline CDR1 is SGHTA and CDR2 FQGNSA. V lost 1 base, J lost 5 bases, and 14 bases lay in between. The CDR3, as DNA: TGTGCCAGCAGCTTAGGCGGTCTGGTAGGGGAGACCCAGTACTTC. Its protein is CASSLGGLVGETQYF.

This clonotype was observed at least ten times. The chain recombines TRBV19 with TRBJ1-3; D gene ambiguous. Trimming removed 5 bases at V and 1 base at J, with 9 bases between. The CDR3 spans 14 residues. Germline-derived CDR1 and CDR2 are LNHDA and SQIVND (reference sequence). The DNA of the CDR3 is TGTGCCAGTAGTGAACTTGCTTCTGGAAACACCATATATTTT. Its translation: CASSELASGNTIYF.

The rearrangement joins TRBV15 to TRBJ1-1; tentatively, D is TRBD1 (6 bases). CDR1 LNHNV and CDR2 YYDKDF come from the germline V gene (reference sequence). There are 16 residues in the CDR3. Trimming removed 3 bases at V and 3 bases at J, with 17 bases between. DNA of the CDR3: TGTGCCACCAGCAGTGCTTTTGCGACAGGATACACTGAAGCTTTCTTT. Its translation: CATSSAFATGYTEAFF.

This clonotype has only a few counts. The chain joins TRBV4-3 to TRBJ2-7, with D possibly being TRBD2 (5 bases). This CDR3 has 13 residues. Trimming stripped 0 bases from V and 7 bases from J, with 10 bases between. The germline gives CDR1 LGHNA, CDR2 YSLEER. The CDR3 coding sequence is TGCGCCAGCAGCCAAGATCGTGAGGGTGAGCAGTACTTC. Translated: CASSQDREGEQYF.

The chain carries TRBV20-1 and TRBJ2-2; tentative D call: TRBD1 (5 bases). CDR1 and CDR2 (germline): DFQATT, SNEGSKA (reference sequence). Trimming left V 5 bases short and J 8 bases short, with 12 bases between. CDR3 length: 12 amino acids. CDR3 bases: TGCAGTGCTCCCCCGAGGACAGGGGAGCTGTTTTTT. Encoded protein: CSAPPRTGELFF.

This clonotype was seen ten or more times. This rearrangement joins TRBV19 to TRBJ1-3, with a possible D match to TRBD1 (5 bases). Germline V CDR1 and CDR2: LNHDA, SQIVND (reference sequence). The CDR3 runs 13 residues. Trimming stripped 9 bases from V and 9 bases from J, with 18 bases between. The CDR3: CASHLAGESTIYF. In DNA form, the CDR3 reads TGTGCCAGCCACCTAGCGGGGGAGAGCACCATATATTTT. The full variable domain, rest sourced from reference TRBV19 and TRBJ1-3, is DGGITQSPKYLFRKEGQNVTLSCEQNLNHDAMYWYRQDPGQGLRLIYYSQIVNDFQKGDIAEGYSVSREKKESFPLTVTSAQKNPTAFYLCASHLAGESTIYFGEGSWLTVV.

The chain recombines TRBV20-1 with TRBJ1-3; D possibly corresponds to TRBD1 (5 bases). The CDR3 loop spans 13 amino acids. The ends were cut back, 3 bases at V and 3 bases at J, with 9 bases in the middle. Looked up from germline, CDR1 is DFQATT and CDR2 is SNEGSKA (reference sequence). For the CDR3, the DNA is TGCAGTGCTAGGACAGAAATTGGAAACACCATATATTTT. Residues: CSARTEIGNTIYF.

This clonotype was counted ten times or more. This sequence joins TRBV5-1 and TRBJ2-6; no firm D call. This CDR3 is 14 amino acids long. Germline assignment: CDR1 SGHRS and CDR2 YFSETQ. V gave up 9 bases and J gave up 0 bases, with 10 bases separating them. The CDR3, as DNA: TGCGCCACCAAGCAGGACTCTGGGGCCAACGTCCTGACTTTC. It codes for CATKQDSGANVLTF.

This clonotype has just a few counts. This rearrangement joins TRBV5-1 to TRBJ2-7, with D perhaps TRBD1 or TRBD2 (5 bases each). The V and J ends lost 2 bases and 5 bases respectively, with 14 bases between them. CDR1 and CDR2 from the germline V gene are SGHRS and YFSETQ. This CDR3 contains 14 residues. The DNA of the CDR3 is TGCGCCAGCAGCTTAGGGGACCGGCAACACGAGCAGTACTTC. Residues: CASSLGDRQHEQYF. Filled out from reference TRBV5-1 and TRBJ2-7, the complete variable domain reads KAGVTQTPRYLIKTRGQQVTLSCSPISGHRSVSWYQQTPGQGLQFLFEYFSETQRNKGNFPGRFSGRQFSNSRSEMNVSTLELGDSALYLCASSLGDRQHEQYFGPGTRLTVT.

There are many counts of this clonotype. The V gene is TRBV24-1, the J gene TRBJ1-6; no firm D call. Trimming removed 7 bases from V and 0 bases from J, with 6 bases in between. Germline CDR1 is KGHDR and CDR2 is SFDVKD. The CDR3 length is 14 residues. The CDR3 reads CATSHSSYNSPLHF. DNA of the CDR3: TGTGCCACCAGCCATAGCTCCTATAATTCACCCCTCCACTTT.

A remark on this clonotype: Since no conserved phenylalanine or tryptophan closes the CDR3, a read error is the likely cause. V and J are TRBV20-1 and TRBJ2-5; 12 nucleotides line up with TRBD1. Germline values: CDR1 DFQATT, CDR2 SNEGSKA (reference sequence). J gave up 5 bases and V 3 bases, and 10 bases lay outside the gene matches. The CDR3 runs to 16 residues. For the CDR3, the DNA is TGCAGTGCTAGTGAGAGGGGGACAGGGGGCTGGGAGACCCAGTACCTC. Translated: CSASERGTGGWETQYL.

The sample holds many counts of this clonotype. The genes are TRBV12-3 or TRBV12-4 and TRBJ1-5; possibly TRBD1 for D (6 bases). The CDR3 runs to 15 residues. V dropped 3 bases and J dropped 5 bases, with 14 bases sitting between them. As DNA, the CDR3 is TGTGCCAGCAGTTTGGGTGGGAAGGGGGATCAGCCCCAGCATTTT. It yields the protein CASSLGGKGDQPQHF.

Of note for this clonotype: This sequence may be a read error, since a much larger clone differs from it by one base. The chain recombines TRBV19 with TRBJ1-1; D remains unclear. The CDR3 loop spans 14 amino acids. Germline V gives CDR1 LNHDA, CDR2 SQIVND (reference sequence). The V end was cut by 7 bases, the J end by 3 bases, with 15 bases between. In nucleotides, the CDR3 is TGTGCCAGTAAAGACACATTCACGTACACTGAAGCTTTCTTT. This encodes CASKDTFTYTEAFF.

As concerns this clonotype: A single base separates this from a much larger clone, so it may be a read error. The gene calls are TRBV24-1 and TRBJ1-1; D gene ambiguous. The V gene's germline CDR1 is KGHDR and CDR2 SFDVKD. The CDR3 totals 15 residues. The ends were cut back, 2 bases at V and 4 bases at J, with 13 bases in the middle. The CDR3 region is CATSDSRQLSTEAFF. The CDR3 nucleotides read TGTGCCACCAGTGATTCCCGCCAATTGAGCACTGAAGCTTTCTTT.